This entry describes one T cell receptor (beta chain). This sample stems from a study of blood T cells in healthy people across ages. Per sample, at least 5 micrograms of total RNA were extracted. The authors ran a second PCR of roughly 6 to 11 cycles using a sample-barcoded 5' primer and a J-beta primer mix. Per sample, CDR3-containing paired-end reads numbered at least 2.5 million. TCRdb reanalysed the 5' RACE reads using MiXCR and keeps one entry per CDR3 protein. The sample holds fewer than 750,000 distinct CDR3 sequences; approximately 52% are singletons and the top ten take roughly 14%. Germline loops: CDR1 LGHDT, CDR2 YNNKEL (reference sequence). Between the trimmed V and J ends, which lost 4 bases and 4 bases, there was a span of 11 bases. The CDR3 runs to 14 residues.

The sequence was collected from a woman of 80 years or more in good health. The genes are TRBV3-1 and TRBJ1-5; D is perhaps TRBD1 (5 bases). Sequencing was carried out using blood. CDR3: CASSPWGENQPQHF. Written as DNA, the CDR3 is TGTGCCAGCAGCCCTTGGGGGGAGAATCAGCCCCAGCATTTT.